This T cell receptor (beta chain) was identified in a study of shared clonotypes between healthy human individuals. TCRdb keeps only in-frame clones here, not all; method: immunoSEQ multiplex PCR. In the table there are 2 million to 2.5 million clones, over 85% of which are singletons. Regarding this clone: The target antigen is unknown.

Between the trimmed V and J ends, which lost 7 bases and 3 bases, there was a span of 13 bases. The CDR3 has 13 residues. CDR1 and CDR2 (germline): SGHDT, YYEEEE. Whole-study results and caveats: The low donor count limited represented genetic and exposure-history diversity.

It was into CD45RA+ naive and CD45RA-negative memory subsets that the CD4+ cells were split. The clonotype originates from a young man in good health. Some clones in this sample may be carry-over from other donors' samples. The gene calls are TRBV5-6 and TRBJ1-1, with D hard to call. The specimen sequenced was naive CD4+ T cells from PBMCs. Subset described: CD45RA+ positively selected. As DNA, the CDR3 is TGTGCCAGCGAAAGTCCGGGTTACACTGAAGCTTTCTTT. Its translation is CASESPGYTEAFF.